One and the same sample provided the 30 T cell receptor beta chains below, sequenced in a study of CD8 T cells in ankylosing spondylitis. TCRdb reanalysed the 5' RACE reads using MiXCR and keeps one entry per CDR3 protein. This table has about 160,000 distinct CDR3 sequences, just over 9.5% appearing once. Sequenced sample: blood, either unsorted or a sorted T cell fraction (not recorded which). These TCRs come from a female donor with ankylosing spondylitis or in good health (not recorded which).

V gene TRBV7-2 combines with J gene TRBJ2-7; the D is unclear. This CDR3 comprises 12 residues. Germline V gives CDR1 SGHTA, CDR2 FQGNSA. Deletions cut 7 bases from V and 2 bases from J, with 9 bases between. In nucleotides, the CDR3 is TGTGCCAGCACCCACCCCCCCTACGAGCAGTACTTC. As protein: CASTHPPYEQYF.

The chain couples TRBV12-3 or TRBV12-4 to TRBJ1-1; D call uncertain. The ends were cut back, 2 bases at V and 3 bases at J, with 16 bases in the middle. The CDR3 is made up of 16 amino acids. CDR3 sequence: CASSLSSVLRYTEAFF. DNA of the CDR3: TGTGCCAGCAGTTTATCCAGTGTCCTCCGTTACACTGAAGCTTTCTTT.

The chain recombines TRBV7-9 with TRBJ2-7; D remains unclear. Trimming removed 2 bases from V and 5 bases from J, with 7 bases in between. The CDR3 loop spans 12 amino acids. Germline CDR1 and CDR2: SEHNR and FQNEAQ (reference sequence). The CDR3 sequence is CASSLSEDEQYF. CDR3 nucleotide sequence: TGTGCCAGCAGCTTAAGCGAAGACGAGCAGTACTTC.

V usage is TRBV15 and J usage is TRBJ2-3; 8 bases are shared with TRBD2. V shed 4 bases and J 4 bases; nucleotides not matched to a gene: 13. Germline V gene sequence: CDR1 LNHNV, CDR2 YYDKDF (reference sequence). The CDR3 is 17 amino acids. In nucleotides, the CDR3 is TGTGCCACCAGCATTCCTGGGGCTAGCGGGCCGCCAGATACGCAGTATTTT. It yields the protein CATSIPGASGPPDTQYF.

The chain is built from TRBV15 and TRBJ2-1; no clear D gene. CDR3 length equals 15 residues. Germline-derived CDR1 and CDR2 are LNHNV and YYDKDF (reference sequence). V lost 6 bases and J 0 bases, leaving 12 bases between the germline ends. The CDR3 is CATSGTQSSYNEQFF. In nucleotides, the CDR3 is TGTGCCACCAGTGGCACTCAAAGCTCCTACAATGAGCAGTTCTTC. The variable domain in full, completed from reference TRBV15 and TRBJ2-1, reads DAMVIQNPRYQVTQFGKPVTLSCSQTLNHNVMYWYQQKSSQAPKLLFHYYDKDFNNEADTPDNFQSRRPNTSFCFLDIRSPGLGDTAMYLCATSGTQSSYNEQFFGPGTRLTVL.

The rearrangement uses TRBV2 and TRBJ2-2, with D perhaps TRBD1 (6 bases). CDR1 and CDR2 from the germline V gene are SNHLY and FYNNEI. CDR3 size: 15 residues. Trimming cost V 5 bases and J 4 bases, with 14 bases left between them. CDR3 protein: CASSSTGRGTGELFF. The CDR3 region has the DNA TGTGCCAGCAGTTCGACAGGAAGGGGCACCGGGGAGCTGTTTTTT.

This clonotype rates as medium-sized. The chain has TRBV29-1 and TRBJ2-5; D tentatively fits TRBD1 or TRBD2 (5 bases each). V dropped 4 bases and J dropped 10 bases, with 13 bases sitting between them. The CDR3 sequence is 11 residues long. CDR1 and CDR2 from the germline V gene are SQVTM and ANQGSEA. The CDR3 DNA follows: TGCAGCGTTGGAGGGGCTGGGGACCAGTACTTC. Translating gives CSVGGAGDQYF. Using reference TRBV29-1 and TRBJ2-5 for the parts outside the CDR3, the full variable domain is SAVISQKPSRDICQRGTSLTIQCQVDSQVTMMFWYRQQPGQSLTLIATANQGSEATYESGFVIDKFPISRPNLTFSTLTVSNMSPEDSSIYLCSVGGAGDQYFGPGTRLLVL.

The table lists this clonotype with many counts. The rearrangement links TRBV21-1 to TRBJ1-2; the table calls TRBD1, which could not be checked here. TRBV21-1 is flagged as a pseudogene. This CDR3 contains 18 residues. The DNA of the CDR3 is TGTGCCAGCAATAGGGAACCAAACCCGGGACAGGGGAACTATGGCTACACCTTC. It is translated as CASNREPNPGQGNYGYTF.

J is TRBJ2-1 and V is TRBV9; D is ambiguous. Germline CDR1 is SGDLS and CDR2 is YYNGEE. The CDR3 has 14 amino acids. V was pared by 4 bases and J by 5 bases, with 13 bases between. The CDR3 region has the DNA TGTGCCAGCAGCCCCGGCCCGGATGACAATGAGCAGTTCTTC. Encoded protein: CASSPGPDDNEQFF. The full variable domain, completed using reference TRBV9 and TRBJ2-1, is DSGVTQTPKHLITATGQRVTLRCSPRSGDLSVYWYQQSLDQGLQFLIQYYNGEERAKGNILERFSAQQFPDLHSELNLSSLELGDSALYFCASSPGPDDNEQFFGPGTRLTVL.

This clonotype was counted between two and nine times. This rearrangement joins TRBV12-3 or TRBV12-4 to TRBJ2-7, with 7 bases fitting TRBD1. CDR3 length: 14 residues. The J segment lost 2 bases and the V segment lost 5 bases, leaving 6 bases of the junction unmatched. CDR3: CASSPGQWPYEQYF. Here the CDR3 DNA reads TGTGCCAGCAGTCCGGGACAGTGGCCCTACGAGCAGTACTTC.

In its sample, this clonotype was seen many times. For the CDR3, the DNA is TGCGCCAGCAGCTCCCACCCGACACAAGCGAGTGAGCAGTACTTC. This encodes CASSSHPTQASEQYF. The chain has TRBV5-1 and TRBJ2-7, with D uncertain. The V gene's germline CDR1 is SGHRS and CDR2 YFSETQ. V lost 3 bases to trimming and J lost 7 bases, with 20 bases between them. The CDR3 sequence is 15 residues long.

This clonotype came up a few times. The CDR3 DNA reads as TGCGCCAGCAGCCTCGGACGAGCCACTGAAGCTTTCTTT. Translated: CASSLGRATEAFF. This rearrangement joins TRBV4-3 to TRBJ1-1; no firm D call. This CDR3 has 13 amino acids. CDR1 is LGHNA, CDR2 YSLEER, per germline. The V and J ends lost 4 bases and 4 bases respectively, with 10 bases between them.

This clonotype turned up a few times. The chain couples TRBV4-1 to TRBJ2-7; 7 bases fit TRBD1. Germline values: CDR1 MGHRA, CDR2 YSYEKL. The CDR3 is 15 residues long. Losses at the gene ends were 1 base for V and 6 bases for J; bases not matched to a gene: 9. The CDR3 is CASSQVGVGTAEQYF. The CDR3 DNA sequence: TGCGCCAGCAGCCAAGTCGGGGTCGGGACAGCCGAGCAGTACTTC.

This clonotype was seen a few times. CDR3 loop: CASSFYRGETQYF. CDR3 bases: TGTGCCAGCAGCTTCTACAGGGGAGAGACCCAGTACTTC. The V gene is TRBV27, the J gene TRBJ2-5; 7 bases are a match to TRBD1. In germline, CDR1 is MNHEY, CDR2 SMNVEV (reference sequence). J gave up 4 bases and V 6 bases, and 5 bases lay outside the gene matches. This CDR3 comprises 13 residues.

This clonotype was counted only a few times. V gene TRBV12-3 or TRBV12-4 combines with J gene TRBJ1-6; D ambiguous. The CDR3 sequence is 12 residues long. The V and J ends lost 11 bases and 6 bases respectively, with 11 bases between them. This CDR3 is CASTEGNSPLHF. The CDR3 nucleotides read TGTGCCTCGACTGAGGGTAATTCACCCCTCCACTTT.

The V and J genes are TRBV11-2 and TRBJ2-5, with no clear D. Trimming stripped 5 bases from V and 1 base from J, with 11 bases between. The CDR3 contains 14 residues. Germline V gene data show CDR1 as SGHAT and CDR2 as FQNNGV. The CDR3 here is CASSARPTQETQYF. DNA of the CDR3: TGTGCCAGCAGCGCCCGACCGACCCAAGAGACCCAGTACTTC.

This clonotype was detected many times. The V and J genes are TRBV12-3 or TRBV12-4 and TRBJ1-5; D unclear. Trimming removed 4 bases from V and 2 bases from J, with 9 bases in between. The CDR3 totals 14 residues. The DNA of the CDR3 is TGTGCCAGCAGTTCCGGACTTGGCAATCAGCCCCAGCATTTT. It specifies CASSSGLGNQPQHF.

The chain carries TRBV5-4 and TRBJ1-2; 8 positions agree with TRBD1. The CDR3 covers 13 residues. Looked up from germline, CDR1 is SGHNT and CDR2 is YYREEE (reference sequence). V gave up 2 bases and J gave up 8 bases; unmatched junction bases: 5. The CDR3 loop is CASSFQGAIGYTF. The CDR3 bases are TGTGCCAGCAGCTTTCAGGGGGCGATAGGCTACACCTTC. The full variable domain, in which reference TRBV5-4 and TRBJ1-2 provide the parts outside the CDR3, is ETGVTQSPTHLIKTRGQQVTLRCSSQSGHNTVSWYQQALGQGPQFIFQYYREEENGRGNFPPRFSGLQFPNYSSELNVNALELDDSALYLCASSFQGAIGYTFGSGTRLTVV.

The J gene is TRBJ2-7, the V gene TRBV5-5; TRBD1 or TRBD2 may be the D gene (5 bases each). CDR3 length: 15 residues. Trimming pared 0 bases from V and 0 bases from J, leaving 10 bases between. Germline V gene data show CDR1 as SGHKS and CDR2 as YYEKEE (reference sequence). CDR3 protein: CASSLGDQSSYEQYF. DNA of the CDR3: TGTGCCAGCAGCTTGGGGGACCAAAGCTCCTACGAGCAGTACTTC.

This clonotype has a handful of counts. The chain recombines TRBV4-3 with TRBJ2-3; D gene unclear. The CDR3 length is 16 residues. Germline CDR1 reads LGHNA; CDR2 reads YSLEER. V gave up 0 bases and J gave up 0 bases, with 10 bases separating them. The CDR3 region has the DNA TGCGCCAGCAGCCAAGATCGCAGAATTAGCACAGATACGCAGTATTTT. It yields the protein CASSQDRRISTDTQYF.

This clonotype was detected a few times. The rearrangement links TRBV2 to TRBJ1-5; 9 bases map to TRBD1. Trimming at V came to 3 bases and at J to 4 bases, leaving 10 bases not matched to a gene. This CDR3 is built from 17 residues. The germline CDR1 and CDR2 sequences are SNHLY and FYNNEI. CDR3 region: CASSEGTGRYGNQPQHF. Here the CDR3 DNA reads TGTGCCAGCAGTGAGGGGACAGGGCGATATGGAAATCAGCCCCAGCATTTT.

The chain links TRBV11-1 to TRBJ1-4; D is uncertain. This CDR3 has 12 amino acids. Per the germline V gene, CDR1 is SGHAT and CDR2 is FQDESV (reference sequence). Trimming stripped 3 bases from V and 10 bases from J, with 9 bases between. This CDR3 is CASSFELGKLFF. The CDR3, as DNA: TGTGCCAGCAGCTTTGAATTAGGAAAACTGTTTTTT.

Concerning this clonotype: This may stem from a read error, because a much larger clone lies one nucleotide away. The chain employs TRBV7-6 and TRBJ2-1; D is perhaps TRBD2 (6 bases). CDR3 length: 14 residues. Germline CDR1 is SGHVS and CDR2 is FNYEAQ. In DNA, the CDR3 is TGTGCCCCAGTTGTACTAGCCACCTACGATGAGCAGTTCTTC. Residues: CAPVVLATYDEQFF.

The V gene is TRBV27, the J gene TRBJ2-1; 7 bases line up with TRBD1. There are 13 residues in the CDR3. V lost 3 bases and J lost 6; bases outside the gene matches: 2. CDR1 and CDR2 (germline): MNHEY, SMNVEV (reference sequence). The CDR3 loop is CASSFDRVNEQFF. As DNA, the CDR3 is TGTGCCAGCAGTTTCGACAGGGTCAATGAGCAGTTCTTC.

Only a few counts were recorded for this clonotype. The chain couples TRBV15 to TRBJ2-1; 8 bases line up with TRBD2. Germline CDR1 LNHNV, CDR2 YYDKDF (reference sequence). The junction had 9 bases not matched to a gene; V was cut back by 5 bases and J by 6 bases. The CDR3 contains 15 residues. For the CDR3, the DNA is TGTGCCACCAGCCGACTAGCGCGAGGGGGCAATGAGCAGTTCTTC. This encodes CATSRLARGGNEQFF.

V gene TRBV15 combines with J gene TRBJ1-3; 8 bases fit TRBD1. The CDR3 is made up of 15 amino acids. V was clipped by 3 bases and J by 0 bases; unmatched bases: 1. Germline CDR1 is LNHNV and CDR2 is YYDKDF (reference sequence). The CDR3 loop reads CATSRDRDSGNTIYF. The CDR3 DNA follows: TGTGCCACCAGCAGGGACAGGGACTCTGGAAACACCATATATTTT.

This clonotype was counted only a few times. The chain recombines TRBV6-2 or TRBV6-3 with TRBJ1-6; D may be TRBD1 (5 bases). The CDR3 loop spans 15 amino acids. CDR1 and CDR2 from the germline V gene are MNHEY and SVGEGT. V lost 5 bases and J 7 bases, leaving 15 bases between the germline ends. The CDR3 DNA reads TGTGCCAGCAGTAATCCGGGACTGTTGAATTCACCCCTCCACTTT. This encodes CASSNPGLLNSPLHF.

This clonotype has at least ten counts. The chain carries TRBV29-1 and TRBJ1-2, with D uncertain. From germline, CDR1 is SQVTM and CDR2 ANQGSEA. Deletions cut 6 bases from V and 2 bases from J, with 13 bases between. The CDR3 length is 13 residues. This CDR3 reads CSVPKVGNYGYTF. CDR3 bases: TGCAGCGTCCCAAAGGTTGGGAACTATGGCTACACCTTC.

This clonotype was seen at least ten times. The chain is built from TRBV29-1 and TRBJ1-5, with 7 bases matching TRBD1. The CDR3 spans 14 residues. The germline CDR1 and CDR2 sequences are SQVTM and ANQGSEA. V trimming: 6 bases; J trimming: 0 bases; junction bases outside the gene matches: 5. CDR3 region: CSVTTGLSNQPQHF. The DNA of the CDR3 is TGCAGCGTGACGACAGGGCTTAGCAATCAGCCCCAGCATTTT.

Ten or more counts support this clonotype. This sequence joins TRBV7-9 and TRBJ2-1; 7 nucleotides line up with TRBD2. J gave up 2 bases and V 5 bases, and 6 bases lay outside the gene matches. The CDR3 spans 15 residues. From germline, CDR1 is SEHNR and CDR2 FQNEAQ (reference sequence). The chain's CDR3 is CASSQGGSTYNEQFF. CDR3 bases: TGTGCCAGCAGCCAGGGCGGGAGTACCTACAATGAGCAGTTCTTC. Based on the CDR3 plus reference TRBV7-9 and TRBJ2-1, the full variable domain is DTGVSQNPRHKITKRGQNVTFRCDPISEHNRLYWYRQTLGQGPEFLTYFQNEAQLEKSRLLSDRFSAERPKGSFSTLEIQRTEQGDSAMYLCASSQGGSTYNEQFFGPGTRLTVL.